Presented here are 10 T cell receptor beta chains from one specimen sequenced in a study of T cell clonality in common variable immunodeficiency. Some clones are missing from TCRdb's copy, which holds only in-frame ones; the method was immunoSEQ multiplex PCR. The repertoire consists of fewer than 50,000 clones, none detected only once. Material: peripheral blood mononuclear cells. These receptor sequences come from a person aged 18-70 years in good health.

This clone was counted at least ten times. The CDR3 is CSARDPGLAINEQFF. The DNA read from the CDR3 is TGCAGTGCTAGAGATCCGGGACTAGCGATCAATGAG. The chain couples TRBV20-1 to TRBJ2-1; 10 bases agree with TRBD2. The read stops 3 residues short of the end of the CDR3; the missing end is completed from the germline J gene. This CDR3 contains 15 residues. Germline assignment: CDR1 DFQATT and CDR2 SNEGSKA (reference sequence). The ends lost 0 bases at V and 6 bases at J; junction bases unmatched: 5.

This clone was picked up many times. With the read ending 3 residues before the CDR3 end, the germline J gene is used to fill in that end. The chain combines TRBV20-1 with TRBJ2-7; 14 nucleotides line up with TRBD2. Germline V lookup: CDR1 DFQATT, CDR2 SNEGSKA (reference sequence). The CDR3 covers 16 residues. The J segment lost 2 bases and the V segment lost 6 bases, leaving 9 bases of the junction unmatched. CDR3 sequence: CSAGLAGGPNTYEQYF. The CDR3 DNA, read in part, is TGCAGTGCAGGACTAGCGGGAGGCCCAAACACCTACGAG.

This clone has a count of ten or more. Read data end 3 residues before the CDR3 end; the end is taken from the germline J gene. The genes are TRBV5-1 and TRBJ2-2; 16 bases are shared with TRBD2. Germline assignment: CDR1 SGHRS and CDR2 YFSETQ. This CDR3 has 17 residues. V dropped 4 bases and J dropped 4; count of bases not matched to a gene: 4. CDR3 loop: CASSTGLAGGPTGELFF. The sequenced CDR3 bases are TGCGCCAGCAGCACGGGACTAGCGGGAGGGCCCACCGGGGAG.

This clone was observed many times. Sequencing ends 3 residues short of the CDR3 end; the germline J gene provides the rest. V is TRBV13 and J is TRBJ2-7; 9 nucleotides match TRBD2. After removal of 1 base from V and 3 bases from J, the junction contained 7 bases not matched to a gene. The CDR3 sequence is 16 residues long. In germline, CDR1 is PRHDT, CDR2 FYEKMQ (reference sequence). The sequenced part of the CDR3 DNA is TGTGCCAGCAGCTTAGTAGCGGGAGTAGGTTTCTACGAG. Protein: CASSLVAGVGFYE. The whole CDR3 protein is CASSLVAGVGFYEQYF.

This clone was found many times. The read ends 3 residues early relative to the CDR3; the germline J gene fills the gap. V gene TRBV12-3 or TRBV12-4 combines with J gene TRBJ2-6; 7 bases line up with TRBD2. The CDR3 is 18 amino acids. J gave up 4 bases and V 7 bases, and 16 bases lay outside the gene matches. CDR3 protein: CASTPGGRASLGANVLTF. The part of the CDR3 DNA that was read is TGTGCCAGCACCCCTGGGGGGAGGGCTTCACTGGGGGCCAACGTC.

Only a few counts were recorded for this clone. The missing CDR3 end, 3 residues past where the read stops, is filled in from the germline J gene. V and J are TRBV19 and TRBJ2-3, with 7 positions matching TRBD1. Germline V lookup: CDR1 LNHDA, CDR2 SQIVND (reference sequence). CDR3 length: 14 residues. Partial CDR3 DNA: TGTGCCAGTAGTGTGGGACAGAGCTATCAGCCG. Encoded protein: CASSVGQSYQP. The whole CDR3 protein reads CASSVGQSYQPQYF. Variable domain in full (rest from reference TRBV19 and TRBJ2-3): DGGITQSPKYLFRKEGQNVTLSCEQNLNHDAMYWYRQDPGQGLRLIYYSQIVNDFQKGDIAEGYSVSREKKESFPLTVTSAQKNPTAFYLCASSVGQSYQPQYFGPGTRLTVL.

This clone was counted at least ten times. Read coverage stops 3 residues before the CDR3 terminus; the germline J gene supplies the remainder. V and J are TRBV19 and TRBJ2-7; weak D call: TRBD1 (6 bases). Germline V lookup: CDR1 LNHDA, CDR2 SQIVND (reference sequence). V was shortened by 5 bases and J by 6 bases, with 20 bases between the two germline ends. The CDR3 loop spans 15 amino acids. The CDR3 here is CASSSPRDTLAEQYF. The sequenced part of the CDR3 DNA is TGTGCCAGTAGTTCACCCCGGGACACCCTCGCCGAG.

About this clone: The read stops 3 residues short of the end of the CDR3; the missing end is completed from the germline J gene. The V gene is TRBV7-9, the J gene TRBJ2-2; TRBD1 is a possible D gene (6 bases). Germline loops: CDR1 SEHNR, CDR2 FQNEAQ (reference sequence). CDR3 size: 14 residues. The covered CDR3 bases are TGTGCCAGCAGCTTATCAGGGGATCAGTCACCG. Amino acids: CASSLSGDQSP. The full CDR3 protein reads CASSLSGDQSPLFF.

The sample holds a few counts of this clone. The read comes to an end 3 residues before the CDR3 does, leaving the germline J gene to fill in the end. V gene TRBV2 combines with J gene TRBJ1-5; a weak D match, TRBD1 (6 bases). Between the trimmed V and J ends, which lost 2 bases and 4 bases, there was a span of 12 bases. Germline loops: CDR1 SNHLY, CDR2 FYNNEI. CDR3 length equals 15 residues. The sequenced CDR3 bases are TGTGCCAGCAGTGAACCCGGGACAAAGAATCAGCCC. Translation: CASSEPGTKNQP. The whole CDR3 protein reads CASSEPGTKNQPQHF. The complete variable domain, with remaining parts taken from reference TRBV2 and TRBJ1-5, reads EPEVTQTPSHQVTQMGQEVILRCVPISNHLYFYWYRQILGQKVEFLVSFYNNEISEKSEIFDDQFSVERPDGSNFTLKIRSTKLEDSAMYFCASSEPGTKNQPQHFGDGTRLSIL.

As regards this clone: This sequence may be a read error, since a much larger clone differs from it by one base. The read is 3 residues too short to cover the CDR3 end, so that end is filled in from the germline J gene. This chain connects TRBV30 to TRBJ2-2; TRBD1 might be the D (5 bases). Germline values: CDR1 GTSNPN, CDR2 SVGIG (reference sequence). The CDR3 runs to 14 residues. CDR3 bases read: TGTGCCTGGAATCTCGGCTCTGGGGCCAACGTG. As protein: CAWNLGSGANV. In full, the CDR3 reads CAWNLGSGANVLFF.